The 14 T cell receptor beta chains below all came from one sample that was sequenced in a study of blood T cells in healthy people across ages. With a J-beta primer mix and a sample-barcoded 5' primer, a second PCR ran about 6 to 11 cycles. TCRdb re-analysed the 5' RACE reads in MiXCR, keeping a single row per CDR3 protein. Altogether around 1,800,000 distinct CDR3 sequences are present, about 39% being singletons, with the ten largest covering approximately 22%. The sequenced sample was blood. The receptors originated from a human donor in good health.

This clonotype has more than one count but fewer than ten. This chain connects TRBV4-3 to TRBJ2-1; tentatively, D is TRBD2 (5 bases). Per the germline V gene, CDR1 is LGHNA and CDR2 is YSLEER. This CDR3 comprises 17 residues. V was pared by 0 bases and J by 0 bases, with 12 bases between. The CDR3 sequence is CASSQEGSGTSYNEQFF. The CDR3 DNA follows: TGCGCCAGCAGCCAAGAGGGTTCGGGAACCTCCTACAATGAGCAGTTCTTC.

In this sample, this clonotype turned up a few times. The V call is TRBV20-1, the J call TRBJ2-1, with a weak D call TRBD2 (5 bases). This CDR3 has 16 residues. The germline V and J ends were trimmed by 3 bases and 5 bases, with 20 bases remaining between them. CDR1 DFQATT and CDR2 SNEGSKA come from the germline V gene (reference sequence). Written as DNA, the CDR3 is TGCAGTGCTAGTAGGAGGTGGGGTCAGTTACACAATGAGCAGTTCTTC. It codes for CSASRRWGQLHNEQFF.

V is TRBV4-1 and J is TRBJ2-5, with D tentatively TRBD1 (6 bases). Germline loops: CDR1 MGHRA, CDR2 YSYEKL. V was pared by 3 bases and J by 3 bases, with 14 bases between. The CDR3 has 15 amino acids. This CDR3 is CASSHSQGLEETQYF. The CDR3 DNA sequence: TGCGCCAGCAGCCACTCACAGGGCCTGGAAGAGACCCAGTACTTC.

The V call is TRBV28, the J call TRBJ1-1; weak D call: TRBD1 (6 bases). CDR1 MDHEN and CDR2 SYDVKM come from the germline V gene. CDR3 length equals 18 residues. V lost 3 bases and J lost 0, with 20 bases in between. CDR3: CASSFRGLGGRLNTEAFF. In DNA, the CDR3 is TGTGCCAGCAGTTTTCGGGGCCTGGGGGGGCGTCTGAACACTGAAGCTTTCTTT.

This clonotype was counted only a few times. The rearrangement uses TRBV5-4 and TRBJ2-1; D is unresolved. The ends were cut back, 2 bases at V and 4 bases at J, with 10 bases in the middle. Germline CDR1 is SGHNT and CDR2 is YYREEE (reference sequence). This CDR3 has 14 amino acids. The CDR3 reads CASSFMKEYNEQFF. The CDR3, as DNA: TGTGCCAGCAGCTTCATGAAGGAATACAATGAGCAGTTCTTC.

This clonotype was counted a few times. In DNA, the CDR3 is TGCAGTGCTCCCTTTCAGTGGGGGGCCAACGTCCTGACTTTC. Translation: CSAPFQWGANVLTF. The chain employs TRBV20-1 and TRBJ2-6; D gene uncertain. The germline V gene has CDR1 DFQATT and CDR2 SNEGSKA (reference sequence). Trimming took 5 bases from V and 4 from J, leaving 12 bases between them. The CDR3 consists of 14 residues.

This clonotype has only a few counts. The CDR3 loop is CASSLPRVPTEAFF. Written as DNA, the CDR3 is TGTGCCAGCAGCTTACCCAGGGTTCCCACTGAAGCTTTCTTT. The chain links TRBV11-1 to TRBJ1-1, with D possibly TRBD1 on 5 matching bases. The CDR3 contains 14 residues. Germline V gene data show CDR1 as SGHAT and CDR2 as FQDESV (reference sequence). Trimming removed 2 bases from V and 4 bases from J, with 11 bases in between.

The chain has TRBV2 and TRBJ2-4; D not certain. From germline, CDR1 is SNHLY and CDR2 FYNNEI. V lost 5 bases, J lost 13 bases, and 24 bases lay in between. This CDR3 has 15 amino acids. CDR3 DNA: TGTGCCAGCAGTAAGGCCCCGGGCTCCTACAATGAGCAGTACTTC. The encoded protein is CASSKAPGSYNEQYF.

This chain joins TRBV7-6 and TRBJ2-1, with 10 bases that match TRBD1. J lost 8 bases, V lost 3 bases, and 10 bases had no gene match. CDR3 length: 16 amino acids. The germline V gene encodes CDR1 SGHVS and CDR2 FNYEAQ. The CDR3: CASSFNPGQGLDEQFF. In DNA, the CDR3 is TGTGCCAGCAGCTTTAATCCGGGACAGGGGTTGGATGAGCAGTTCTTC.

This clonotype showed up just a few times. V gene TRBV20-1 combines with J gene TRBJ2-3; a possible D gene is TRBD1 (5 bases). The CDR3 consists of 13 residues. V lost 4 bases, J lost 1 base, and 9 bases lay in between. CDR1 and CDR2 from the germline V gene are DFQATT and SNEGSKA (reference sequence). CDR3 amino acids: CSATGWGTDTQYF. The CDR3 bases are TGCAGTGCTACAGGGTGGGGCACAGATACGCAGTATTTT.

This clonotype was detected once. The chain joins TRBV9 to TRBJ2-7; D is tentatively TRBD1 or TRBD2 (5 bases each). Deletions cut 3 bases from V and 1 base from J, with 14 bases between. The CDR3 extends over 15 amino acids. Germline V gene lookup returns CDR1 SGDLS and CDR2 YYNGEE. CDR3 amino acids: CASSEGDGGSYEQYF. DNA for the CDR3: TGTGCCAGCAGCGAAGGGGACGGTGGATCCTACGAGCAGTACTTC.

The chain employs TRBV11-3 and TRBJ2-5; TRBD2 is a possible D gene (7 bases). Trimming stripped 1 base from V and 7 bases from J, with 16 bases between. Germline CDR1 and CDR2: SGHNT and YENEEA. The CDR3 is 15 residues long. CDR3 protein: CASSLGGGRGGTQYF. DNA for the CDR3: TGTGCCAGCAGCTTAGGGGGGGGCCGGGGAGGGACCCAGTACTTC.

The J gene is TRBJ1-2, the V gene TRBV7-2, with D possibly TRBD1 on 5 matching bases. The ends were cut back, 5 bases at V and 5 bases at J, with 18 bases in the middle. The V gene's germline CDR1 is SGHTA and CDR2 FQGNSA. The CDR3 consists of 15 residues. CDR3 coding DNA: TGTGCCAGCAGCCCTGTGGTGACAGACAGTTATGGCTACACCTTC. Its translation is CASSPVVTDSYGYTF.

This chain connects TRBV20-1 to TRBJ2-7, with D perhaps TRBD2 (6 bases). Looked up from germline, CDR1 is DFQATT and CDR2 is SNEGSKA (reference sequence). V was cut by 0 bases and J by 2 bases, with 11 bases left in between. The CDR3 contains 14 residues. The CDR3 sequence is CSARDSVAAYEQYF. CDR3 bases: TGCAGTGCTAGAGATTCGGTAGCGGCCTACGAGCAGTACTTC.